This record looks at one T cell receptor (beta chain) sequence and its context. What it recognizes is unknown. This sample was included in a study of T cells after yellow fever vaccination. Trimming at V came to 2 bases and at J to 0 bases, leaving 6 bases not matched to a gene. Germline CDR1 is SGHNT and CDR2 is YYREEE (reference sequence). This CDR3 is 16 amino acids long. Whole-study findings and limits: The booster saw the reappearance of most primary-vaccination clones (nearly 98% CD4, 80% to 90% CD8). The secondary T-cell response peaked on day 5, not day 15, but was weaker. Clonotypes shared by both compartments, CD4 and CD8, made up a small share.

TCRdb re-analysed the 5' RACE reads in MiXCR, keeping a single row per CDR3 protein. The data contain under 700,000 distinct CDR3 sequences, 17% of them singletons. This chain links TRBV5-4 with TRBJ2-3; 7 nucleotides agree with TRBD2. Sample: PBMCs, taken about 5 days after the first yellow fever vaccination. The source of this sequence is a man aged 18-30 years who received the YFV17D yellow fever vaccine. CDR3 in DNA: TGTGCCAGCAGCTTTTATTTAGCGGGTAGCACAGATACGCAGTATTTT. Amino acid sequence: CASSFYLAGSTDTQYF. The full variable domain, with the rest looked up from reference TRBV5-4 and TRBJ2-3, is ETGVTQSPTHLIKTRGQQVTLRCSSQSGHNTVSWYQQALGQGPQFIFQYYREEENGRGNFPPRFSGLQFPNYSSELNVNALELDDSALYLCASSFYLAGSTDTQYFGPGTRLTVL.